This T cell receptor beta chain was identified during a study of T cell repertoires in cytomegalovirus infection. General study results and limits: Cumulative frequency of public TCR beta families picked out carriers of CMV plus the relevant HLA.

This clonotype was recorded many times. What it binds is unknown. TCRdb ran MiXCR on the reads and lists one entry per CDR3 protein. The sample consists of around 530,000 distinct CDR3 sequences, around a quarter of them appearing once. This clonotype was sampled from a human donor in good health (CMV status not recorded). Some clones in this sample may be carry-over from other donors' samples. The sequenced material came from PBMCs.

Here the CDR3 DNA reads TGTGCCAGCAGCCTTTCTCTCAGCGGGAGCTCCTACGAGCAGTACTTC. It codes for CASSLSLSGSSYEQYF. The rearrangement uses TRBV11-2 and TRBJ2-7, with TRBD2 matching over 8 bases. Germline lookup yields CDR1 SGHAT and CDR2 FQNNGV. After removal of 5 bases from V and 0 bases from J, the junction contained 9 bases not matched to a gene. The CDR3 is 16 residues long. Full variable domain (missing parts from reference TRBV11-2 and TRBJ2-7): EAGVAQSPRYKIIEKRQSVAFWCNPISGHATLYWYQQILGQGPKLLIQFQNNGVVDDSQLPKDRFSAERLKGVDSTLKIQPAKLEDSAVYLCASSLSLSGSSYEQYFGPGTRLTVT.